This T cell receptor beta chain is from a study of Tregs in tolerant kidney transplant recipients. Data came from immunoSEQ multiplex PCR; TCRdb stores just in-frame clones and leaves some out. The sample lists 110,000 or so clones; around nine tenths were seen once. Thawed PBMCs were FACS-sorted into unstimulated CD4+CD25+CD127- regulatory T cells, CD4+CD25- non-regulatory cells, CD4 and CD8 cells. Notes on the study in general: This study did not directly address biological reproducibility. Activated donor B cell expansion appeared to reveal the most relevant donor-specific TCRbeta repertoire.

Germline CDR1 reads SGHNT; CDR2 reads YYREEE (reference sequence). V gave up 5 bases and J gave up 2 bases, with 16 bases separating them. This CDR3 comprises 15 residues. Of note for this clone: Its antigen is currently unknown.

The chain uses TRBV5-4 and TRBJ1-2; TRBD1 might be the D (6 bases). The sequencing sample was made of CD4+ T cells from blood. The receptor was isolated from a human donor in good health. The CDR3 is CASRLVGQGNYGYTF. CDR3 sequence (DNA): TGTGCCAGCAGGCTAGTTGGGCAGGGGAACTATGGCTACACCTTC.